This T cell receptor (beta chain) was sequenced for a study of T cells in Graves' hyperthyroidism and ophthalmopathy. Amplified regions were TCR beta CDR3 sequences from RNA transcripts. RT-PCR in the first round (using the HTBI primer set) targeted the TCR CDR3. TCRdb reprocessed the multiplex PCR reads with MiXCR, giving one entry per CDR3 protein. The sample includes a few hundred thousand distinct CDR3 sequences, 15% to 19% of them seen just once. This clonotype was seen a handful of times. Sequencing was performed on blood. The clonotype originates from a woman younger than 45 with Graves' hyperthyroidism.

In DNA, the CDR3 is TGTGCCAGCAGCTTGGGTTCTGGACCCTACGAGCAGTACTTC. This sequence encodes CASSLGSGPYEQYF. The V gene is TRBV7-3, the J gene TRBJ2-7; D ambiguous. CDR3 length: 14 amino acids. The V end was cut by 3 bases, the J end by 2 bases, with 11 bases between. Germline CDR1 is SGHTA and CDR2 is FQGTGA.